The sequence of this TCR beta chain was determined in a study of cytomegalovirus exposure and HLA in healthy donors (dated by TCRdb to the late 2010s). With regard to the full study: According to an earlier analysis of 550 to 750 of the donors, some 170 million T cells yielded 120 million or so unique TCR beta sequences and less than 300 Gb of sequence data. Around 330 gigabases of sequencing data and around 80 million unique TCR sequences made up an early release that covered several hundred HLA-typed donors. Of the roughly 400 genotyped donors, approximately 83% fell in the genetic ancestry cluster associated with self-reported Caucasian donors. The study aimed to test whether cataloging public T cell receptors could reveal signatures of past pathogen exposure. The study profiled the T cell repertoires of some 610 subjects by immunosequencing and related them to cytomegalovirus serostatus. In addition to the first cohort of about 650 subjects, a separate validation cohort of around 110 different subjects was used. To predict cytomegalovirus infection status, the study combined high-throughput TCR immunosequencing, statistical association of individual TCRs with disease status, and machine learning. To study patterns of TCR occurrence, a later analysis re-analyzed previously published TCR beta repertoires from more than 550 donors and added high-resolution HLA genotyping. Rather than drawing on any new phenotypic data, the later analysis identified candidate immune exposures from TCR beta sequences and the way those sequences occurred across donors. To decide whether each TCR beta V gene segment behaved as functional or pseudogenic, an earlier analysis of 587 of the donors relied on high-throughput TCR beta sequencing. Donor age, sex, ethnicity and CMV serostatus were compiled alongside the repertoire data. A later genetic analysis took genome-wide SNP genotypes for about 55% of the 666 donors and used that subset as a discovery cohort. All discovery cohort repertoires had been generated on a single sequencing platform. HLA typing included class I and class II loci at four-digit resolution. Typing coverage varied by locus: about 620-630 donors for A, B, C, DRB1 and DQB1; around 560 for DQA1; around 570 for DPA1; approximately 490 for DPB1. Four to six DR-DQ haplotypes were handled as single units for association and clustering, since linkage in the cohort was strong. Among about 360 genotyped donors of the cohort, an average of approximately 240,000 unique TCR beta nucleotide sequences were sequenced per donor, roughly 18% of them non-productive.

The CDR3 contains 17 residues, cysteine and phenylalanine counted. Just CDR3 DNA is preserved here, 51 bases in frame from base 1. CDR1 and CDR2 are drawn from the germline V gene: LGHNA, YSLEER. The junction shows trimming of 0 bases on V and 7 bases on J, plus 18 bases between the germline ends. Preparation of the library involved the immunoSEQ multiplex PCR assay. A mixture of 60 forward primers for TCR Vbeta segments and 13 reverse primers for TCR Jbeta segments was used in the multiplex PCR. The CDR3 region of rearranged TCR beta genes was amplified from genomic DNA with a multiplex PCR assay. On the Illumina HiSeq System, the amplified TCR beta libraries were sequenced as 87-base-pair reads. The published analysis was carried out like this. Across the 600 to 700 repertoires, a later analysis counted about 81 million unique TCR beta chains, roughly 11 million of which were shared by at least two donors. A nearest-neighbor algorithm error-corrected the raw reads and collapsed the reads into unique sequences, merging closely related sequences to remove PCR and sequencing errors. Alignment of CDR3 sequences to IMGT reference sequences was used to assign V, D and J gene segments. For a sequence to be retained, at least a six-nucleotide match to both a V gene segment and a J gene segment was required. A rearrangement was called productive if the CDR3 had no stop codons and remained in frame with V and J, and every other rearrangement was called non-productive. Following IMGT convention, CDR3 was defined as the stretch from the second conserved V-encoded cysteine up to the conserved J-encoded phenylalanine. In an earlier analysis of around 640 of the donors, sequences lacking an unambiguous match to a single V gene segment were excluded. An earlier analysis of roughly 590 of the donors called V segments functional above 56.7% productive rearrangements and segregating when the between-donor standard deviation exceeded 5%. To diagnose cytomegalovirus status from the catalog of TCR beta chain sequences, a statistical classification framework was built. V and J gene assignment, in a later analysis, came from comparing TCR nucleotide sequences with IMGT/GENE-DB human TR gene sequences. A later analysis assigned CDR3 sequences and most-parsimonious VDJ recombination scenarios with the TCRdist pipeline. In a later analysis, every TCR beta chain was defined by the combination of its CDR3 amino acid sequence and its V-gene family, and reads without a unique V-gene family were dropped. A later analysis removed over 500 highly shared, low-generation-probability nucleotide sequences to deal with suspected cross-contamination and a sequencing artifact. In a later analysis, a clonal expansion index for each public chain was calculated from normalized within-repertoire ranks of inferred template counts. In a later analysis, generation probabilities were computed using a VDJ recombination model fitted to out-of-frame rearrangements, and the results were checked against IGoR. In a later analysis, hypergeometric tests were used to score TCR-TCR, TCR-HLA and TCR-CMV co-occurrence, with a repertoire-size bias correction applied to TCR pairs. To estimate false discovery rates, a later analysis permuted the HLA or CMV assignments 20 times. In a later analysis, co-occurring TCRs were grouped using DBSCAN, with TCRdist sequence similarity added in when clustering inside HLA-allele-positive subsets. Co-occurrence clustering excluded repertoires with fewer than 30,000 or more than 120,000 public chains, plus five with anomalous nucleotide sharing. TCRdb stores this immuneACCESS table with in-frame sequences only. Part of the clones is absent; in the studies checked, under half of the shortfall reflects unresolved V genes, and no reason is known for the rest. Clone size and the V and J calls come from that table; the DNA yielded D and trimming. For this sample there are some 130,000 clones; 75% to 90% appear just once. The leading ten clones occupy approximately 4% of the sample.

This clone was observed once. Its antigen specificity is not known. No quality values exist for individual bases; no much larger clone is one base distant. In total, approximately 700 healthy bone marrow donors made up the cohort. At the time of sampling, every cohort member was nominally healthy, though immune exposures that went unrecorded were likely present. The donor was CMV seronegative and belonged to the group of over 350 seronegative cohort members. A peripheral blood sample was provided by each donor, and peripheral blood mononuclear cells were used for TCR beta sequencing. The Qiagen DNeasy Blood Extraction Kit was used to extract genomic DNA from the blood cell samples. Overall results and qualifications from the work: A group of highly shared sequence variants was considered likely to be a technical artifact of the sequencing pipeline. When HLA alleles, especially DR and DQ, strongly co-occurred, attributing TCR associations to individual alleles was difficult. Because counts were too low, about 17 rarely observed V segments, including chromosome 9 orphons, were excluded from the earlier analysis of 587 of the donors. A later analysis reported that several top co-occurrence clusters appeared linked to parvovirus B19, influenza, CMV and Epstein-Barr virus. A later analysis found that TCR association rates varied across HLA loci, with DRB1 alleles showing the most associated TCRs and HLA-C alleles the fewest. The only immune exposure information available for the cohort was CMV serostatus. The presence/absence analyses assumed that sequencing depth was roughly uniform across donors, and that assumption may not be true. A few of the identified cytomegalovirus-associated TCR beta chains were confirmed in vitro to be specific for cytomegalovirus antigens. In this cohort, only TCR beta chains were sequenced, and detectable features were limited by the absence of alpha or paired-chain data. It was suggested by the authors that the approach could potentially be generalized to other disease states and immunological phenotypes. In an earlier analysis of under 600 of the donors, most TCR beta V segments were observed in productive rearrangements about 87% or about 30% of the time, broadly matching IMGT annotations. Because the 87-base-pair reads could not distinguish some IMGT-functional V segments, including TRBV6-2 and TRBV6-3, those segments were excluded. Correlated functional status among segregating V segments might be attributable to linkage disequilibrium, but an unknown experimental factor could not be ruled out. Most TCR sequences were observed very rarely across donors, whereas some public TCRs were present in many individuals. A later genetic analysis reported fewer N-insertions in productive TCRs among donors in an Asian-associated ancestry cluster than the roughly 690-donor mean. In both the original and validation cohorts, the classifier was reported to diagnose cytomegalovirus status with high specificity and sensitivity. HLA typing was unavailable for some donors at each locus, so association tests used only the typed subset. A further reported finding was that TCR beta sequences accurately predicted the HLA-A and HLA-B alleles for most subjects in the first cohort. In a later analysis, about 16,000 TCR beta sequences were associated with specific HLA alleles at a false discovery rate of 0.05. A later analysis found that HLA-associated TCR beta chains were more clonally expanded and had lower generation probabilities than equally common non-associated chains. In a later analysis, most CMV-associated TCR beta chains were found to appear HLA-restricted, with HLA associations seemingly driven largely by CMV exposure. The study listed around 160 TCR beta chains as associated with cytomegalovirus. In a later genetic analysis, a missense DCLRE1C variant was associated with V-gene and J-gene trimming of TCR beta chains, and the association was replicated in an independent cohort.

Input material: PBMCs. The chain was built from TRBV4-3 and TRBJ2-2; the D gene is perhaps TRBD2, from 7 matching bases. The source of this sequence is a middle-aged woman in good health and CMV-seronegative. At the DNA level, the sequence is TGCGCCAGCAGCCAAGAGATAGGGGGGGGTGCCGACGGGGAGCTGTTTTTT. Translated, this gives CASSQEIGGGADGELFF.